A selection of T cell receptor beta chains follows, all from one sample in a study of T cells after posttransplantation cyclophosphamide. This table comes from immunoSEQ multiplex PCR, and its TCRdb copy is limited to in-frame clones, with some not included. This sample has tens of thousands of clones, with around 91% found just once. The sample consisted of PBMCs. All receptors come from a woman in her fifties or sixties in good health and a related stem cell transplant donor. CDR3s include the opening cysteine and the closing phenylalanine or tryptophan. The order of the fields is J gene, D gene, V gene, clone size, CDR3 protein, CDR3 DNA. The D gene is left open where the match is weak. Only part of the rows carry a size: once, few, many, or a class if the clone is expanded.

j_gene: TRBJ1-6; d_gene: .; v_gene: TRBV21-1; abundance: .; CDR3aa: CASSKEAASPLHF; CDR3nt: TGTGCCAGCAGCAAAGAAGCTGCTTCACCCCTCCACTTT
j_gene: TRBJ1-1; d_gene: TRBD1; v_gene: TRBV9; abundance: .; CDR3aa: CASSPRTGGTEAFF; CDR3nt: TGTGCCAGCAGCCCCCGGACAGGGGGCACTGAAGCTTTCTTT
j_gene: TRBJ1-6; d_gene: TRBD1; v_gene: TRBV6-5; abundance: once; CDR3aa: CASSRGQSPLHF; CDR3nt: TGTGCCAGCAGTAGGGGGCAGTCACCCCTCCACTTT
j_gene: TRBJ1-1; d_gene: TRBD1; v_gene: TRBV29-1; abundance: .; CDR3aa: CSVAPAGGAEAFF; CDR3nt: TGCAGCGTTGCCCCGGCAGGGGGCGCTGAAGCTTTCTTT
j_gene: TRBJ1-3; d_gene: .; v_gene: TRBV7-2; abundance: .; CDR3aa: CASSLRGAAGNTIYF; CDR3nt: TGTGCCAGCAGCTTACGGGGGGCGGCTGGAAACACCATATATTTT
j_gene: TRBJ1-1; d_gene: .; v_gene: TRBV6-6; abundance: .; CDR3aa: CASSRWTEQFEAFF; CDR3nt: TGTGCCAGCAGCCGCTGGACAGAGCAGTTTGAAGCTTTCTTT
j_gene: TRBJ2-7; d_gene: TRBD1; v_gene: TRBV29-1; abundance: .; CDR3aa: CSARTGGSYEQYF; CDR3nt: TGCAGCGCCCGGACAGGGGGAAGCTACGAGCAGTACTTC
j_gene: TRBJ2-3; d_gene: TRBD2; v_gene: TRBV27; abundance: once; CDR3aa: CASSLITSGRPNTQYF; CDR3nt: TGTGCCAGCAGTTTAATAACTAGCGGGAGGCCGAATACGCAGTATTTT
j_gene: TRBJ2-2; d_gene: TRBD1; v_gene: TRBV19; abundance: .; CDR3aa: CASSKPGQGNTGELFF; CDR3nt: TGTGCCAGTAGTAAGCCGGGACAGGGGAACACCGGGGAGCTGTTTTTT
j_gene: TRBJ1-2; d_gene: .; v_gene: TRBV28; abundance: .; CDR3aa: CASSKGDGYTF; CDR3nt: TGTGCCAGCAGTAAGGGGGATGGCTACACCTTC
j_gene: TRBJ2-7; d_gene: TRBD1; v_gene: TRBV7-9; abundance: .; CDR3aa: CASSLGDSSNF; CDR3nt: TGTGCCAGCAGCTTAGGGGACAGCTCGAACTTC
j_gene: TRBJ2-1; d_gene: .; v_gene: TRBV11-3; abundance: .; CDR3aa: CASSLHPSGYNEQFF; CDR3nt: TGTGCCAGCAGCTTACACCCGTCGGGGTACAATGAGCAGTTCTTC
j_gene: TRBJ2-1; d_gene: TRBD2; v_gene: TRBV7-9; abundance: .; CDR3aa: CASSYTSGPNNEQFF; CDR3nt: TGTGCCAGCAGCTACACTAGCGGCCCTAACAATGAGCAGTTCTTC
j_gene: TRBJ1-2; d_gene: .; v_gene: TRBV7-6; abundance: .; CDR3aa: CASSPAVDDYYGYTF; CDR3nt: TGTGCCAGCAGCCCCGCGGTAGACGATTACTATGGCTACACCTTC
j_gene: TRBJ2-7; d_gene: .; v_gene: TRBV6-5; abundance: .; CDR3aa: CASSYGTLGLYEQYF; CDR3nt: TGTGCCAGCAGTTACGGAACCCTGGGCCTCTACGAGCAGTACTTC
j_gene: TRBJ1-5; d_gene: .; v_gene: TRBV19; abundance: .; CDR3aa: CASSPTVISNQPQHF; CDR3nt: TGTGCCAGTAGTCCGACAGTGATTAGCAATCAGCCCCAGCATTTT
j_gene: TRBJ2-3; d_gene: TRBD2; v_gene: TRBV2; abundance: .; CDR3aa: CASPEGRLAGGTDTQYF; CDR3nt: TGTGCCAGCCCTGAAGGGAGGCTAGCGGGGGGTACAGATACGCAGTATTTT
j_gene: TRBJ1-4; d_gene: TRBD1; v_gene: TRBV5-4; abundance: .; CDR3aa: CASSLLGGGYDGEKLFF; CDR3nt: TGTGCCAGCAGCTTGTTAGGAGGGGGCTATGATGGTGAAAAACTGTTTTTT
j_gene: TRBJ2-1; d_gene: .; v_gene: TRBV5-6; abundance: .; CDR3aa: CASSLGFRNYNEQFF; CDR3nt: TGTGCCAGCAGCTTGGGGTTCAGGAACTACAATGAGCAGTTCTTC
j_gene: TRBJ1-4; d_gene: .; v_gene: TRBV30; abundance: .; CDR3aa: CAFDRNEKLFF; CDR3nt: TGTGCCTTCGACAGAAATGAAAAACTGTTTTTT
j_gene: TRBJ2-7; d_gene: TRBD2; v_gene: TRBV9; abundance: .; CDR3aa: CASSVATSAYTYEQYF; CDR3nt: TGTGCCAGCAGCGTAGCTACTAGCGCCTATACCTACGAGCAGTACTTC
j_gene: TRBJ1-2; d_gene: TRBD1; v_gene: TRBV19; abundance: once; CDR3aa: CASSGLGQGLNYGYTF; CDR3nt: TGTGCCAGTAGTGGGCTGGGACAGGGGTTGAACTATGGCTACACCTTC